A selection of T cell receptor beta chains follows, all from one sample in a study of T cell clones after liver transplantation. TCRdb's table, derived via immunoSEQ multiplex PCR, lists solely in-frame clones and lacks some. The table includes 45,000 or so clones, 70% to 90% detected once. The sample was CD4+ T cells from blood, taken 24 months after liver transplant. Every receptor here comes from a human patient who received a liver transplant. Some of the T cells may derive from the graft donor. The CDR3 runs from the conserved cysteine through the conserved F or W. A D gene is named only where the DNA matches it firmly. Clone size, where shown, is once, few, many, or a class for clones that have expanded.

TRBJ1-6 | TRBD1 | - | TRBV7-2 | TGTGCCAGCAGCTTAGAAATGGGAGTACCGGGACAGCGTAATTCACCCCACCACTTT | CASSLEMGVPGQRNSPHHF
TRBJ2-2 | TRBD1 | - | TRBV29-1 | TGCAGCGTTGCCCCCGGGACAGGGACGGCCGGGGAGCTGTTTTTT | CSVAPGTGTAGELFF
TRBJ2-2 | TRBD2 | - | TRBV5-1 | TGCGCCAGCAGCTTGGCTGGACTAGCGGACACCGGGGAGCTGTTTTTT | CASSLAGLADTGELFF
TRBJ1-5 | - | - | TRBV2 | TGTGCCAGCGGGACGAGGGGTTTTGGCAATCAGCCCCAGCATTTT | CASGTRGFGNQPQHF
TRBJ2-7 | - | - | TRBV6-5 | TGTGCCAGCAGCCTAGGGGCTGAGTACGAGCAGTACTTC | CASSLGAEYEQYF
TRBJ1-5 | - | - | TRBV7-2 | TGTGCCAGCAGCTTAGGGGCCGTGCAGCCCCAGCATTTT | CASSLGAVQPQHF
TRBJ2-5 | - | - | TRBV5-1 | TGCGCCAGCAGCTTTGTGGCCAGGGGGGAAGAGACCCAGTACTTC | CASSFVARGEETQYF
TRBJ1-3 | - | - | TRBV5-1 | TGCGCCAGCAGCCCGTTTCTGAGCGGAAACACCATATATTTT | CASSPFLSGNTIYF
TRBJ2-4 | - | few | TRBV27 | TGTGCCAGCAGTTTATCCCCCACAGGGATGAAAAACATTCAGTACTTC | CASSLSPTGMKNIQYF
TRBJ2-7 | TRBD1 | once | TRBV14 | TGTGCCAGCAGCCTCTATCCATTACAGGGGCCCCTTTACGAGCAGTACTTC | CASSLYPLQGPLYEQYF
TRBJ2-1 | TRBD2 | - | TRBV7-3 | TGTGCCAGCAGCTTAACGGCGGGAGGCGGGGGAACGAATGAGCAGTTCTTC | CASSLTAGGGGTNEQFF
TRBJ2-1 | - | - | TRBV7-8 | TGTGCCAGCAGGAGAGGGTCGCGGAGCTCCTACAATGAGCAGTTCTTC | CASRRGSRSSYNEQFF
TRBJ2-7 | TRBD1 | - | TRBV5-1 | TGCGCCAGCAGCTTGGCAATGGGCGGGACAGGCCGCTCCTACGAGCAGTACTTC | CASSLAMGGTGRSYEQYF
TRBJ1-4 | - | - | TRBV7-8 | TGTGCCAGCAGCTTACTGGCCGGGGACGCAACTAATGAAAAACTGTTTTTT | CASSLLAGDATNEKLFF
TRBJ2-3 | - | - | TRBV5-1 | TGCGCCAGCAGCTTGGAAGGGTGGGATACGCAGTATTTT | CASSLEGWDTQYF
TRBJ2-1 | TRBD2 | - | TRBV19 | TGTGCCAGCACCCTTGGGACTAGCGGCCCTAATGAGCAGTTCTTC | CASTLGTSGPNEQFF
TRBJ2-7 | - | - | TRBV20-1 | TGCAGTGCTTCCCAAATCGACGAGCAGTACTTC | CSASQIDEQYF
TRBJ2-1 | TRBD2 | few | TRBV30 | TGTGCCTGGAGCCCCGGGGGGAGGGCCATGAGTGAGCAGTTCTTC | CAWSPGGRAMSEQFF
TRBJ2-1 | TRBD1 | - | TRBV27 | TGTGCCAGCAGTTCTAGACAGGGGATGGTTCAAAATGAGCAGTTCTTC | CASSSRQGMVQNEQFF
TRBJ2-7 | - | - | TRBV5-1 | TGCGCCAGCAGCTTGGGGCCCCCTTCCTACGAGCAGTACTTC | CASSLGPPSYEQYF
TRBJ1-4 | TRBD1 | - | TRBV7-9 | TGTGCCAGCAGCTTTGGGACAGCTCGGGGGGAAAAACTGTTTTTT | CASSFGTARGEKLFF
TRBJ2-5 | TRBD1 | - | TRBV7-3 | TGTGCCAGCAGCTTAAGCAGGGGGGAGACCCAGTACTTC | CASSLSRGETQYF
TRBJ2-5 | - | - | TRBV7-9 | TGTGCCAGCAGCTTCCAAGAGACCCAGTACTTC | CASSFQETQYF
TRBJ1-3 | - | - | TRBV9 | TGTGCCAGCGGACAGATAGGAAACACCATATATTTT | CASGQIGNTIYF
TRBJ1-5 | - | - | TRBV5-5 | TGTGCCAGCAGCCCCGGGGGTTCCCAGCCCCAGCATTTT | CASSPGGSQPQHF
TRBJ1-3 | - | - | TRBV5-5 | TGTGCCAGCAGCTTGGAAGATTTAGTGGAGATGCGAGGAAACACCATATATTTT | CASSLEDLVEMRGNTIYF